What follows are 28 T cell receptor beta chains derived from one specimen sequenced in a study of T cell changes during pregnancy in multiple sclerosis. Measured with immunoSEQ multiplex PCR; TCRdb has only the in-frame clones, and not every one. The sample has 50,000 to 60,000 clones; 90% are singletons. Sequencing was performed on peripheral blood, taken in the first trimester of pregnancy. The origin of the receptors is a female donor in good health, enrolled as a control in a pregnancy study.

The chain carries TRBV11-2 and TRBJ2-7; D may be TRBD2 (5 bases). In germline, CDR1 is SGHAT, CDR2 FQNNGV. V dropped 0 bases and J dropped 4 bases, with 10 bases sitting between them. The CDR3 extends over 14 amino acids. CDR3 sequence: CASSLDPPGYEQYF. The CDR3 region has the DNA TGTGCCAGCAGCTTAGATCCCCCGGGATACGAGCAGTACTTC.

The rearrangement uses TRBV7-9 and TRBJ2-7; D possibly corresponds to TRBD2 (6 bases). V was clipped by 5 bases and J by 7 bases, with 12 bases between them. Germline V gene data show CDR1 as SEHNR and CDR2 as FQNEAQ (reference sequence). CDR3 length: 12 residues. The DNA for the CDR3 is TGTGCCAGCAGCCCTAGCGTCGGGGAGCAGTACTTC. Its translation is CASSPSVGEQYF.

The rearrangement uses TRBV5-5 and TRBJ2-3; tentative D call: TRBD2 (7 bases). The CDR3 totals 15 residues. CDR1 and CDR2 from the germline V gene are SGHKS and YYEKEE (reference sequence). The V end was cut by 4 bases, the J end by 4 bases, with 16 bases between. The CDR3 DNA reads TGTGCCAGCAGCGAGGGGGACTACGAGGCAGATACGCAGTATTTT. Its protein is CASSEGDYEADTQYF.

This rearrangement joins TRBV7-2 to TRBJ1-3; D is possibly TRBD1 (6 bases). The length of the CDR3 is 14 residues. V lost 5 bases, J lost 2 bases, and 10 bases lay in between. Germline V gene sequence: CDR1 SGHTA, CDR2 FQGNSA. In DNA form, the CDR3 reads TGTGCCAGCAGCCCAGGGGTAACTGGAAACACCATATATTTT. It yields the protein CASSPGVTGNTIYF.

The chain carries TRBV6-4 and TRBJ2-1; 12 nucleotides line up with TRBD2. The CDR3 extends over 16 amino acids. V shed 3 bases and J 7 bases; nucleotides not matched to a gene: 7. Germline V gene sequence: CDR1 MRHNA, CDR2 SNTAGT. The CDR3, as DNA: TGTGCCAGCAGTGATACTAGCGGGAGGAAGGGAAATGAGCAGTTCTTC. This translates into CASSDTSGRKGNEQFF.

The chain combines TRBV27 with TRBJ2-5; 10 bases are a match to TRBD2. Trimming cost V 2 bases and J 10 bases; bases outside gene matches: 10. Germline lookup yields CDR1 MNHEY and CDR2 SMNVEV (reference sequence). The CDR3 consists of 15 residues. This CDR3 is CASSLLAGANQVQYF. The CDR3 DNA follows: TGTGCCAGCAGTTTACTAGCGGGGGCAAACCAAGTCCAGTACTTC.

The V call is TRBV5-1, the J call TRBJ1-1, with D tentatively TRBD1 (5 bases). The CDR3 extends over 14 amino acids. Germline CDR1 is SGHRS and CDR2 is YFSETQ. V dropped 5 bases and J dropped 5 bases, with 16 bases sitting between them. The CDR3 bases are TGCGCCAGCAGACAAAGGGGATTTGGGACTGAAGCTTTCTTT. This gives the protein CASRQRGFGTEAFF.

The chain joins TRBV2 to TRBJ1-5; D is undetermined. Per the germline V gene, CDR1 is SNHLY and CDR2 is FYNNEI. The CDR3 extends over 12 amino acids. V was shortened by 10 bases and J by 3 bases, with 10 bases between the two germline ends. The CDR3: CAIRDSNQPQHF. The CDR3 bases are TGTGCCATACGGGATTCCAATCAGCCCCAGCATTTT.

V is TRBV27 and J is TRBJ2-7, with D tentatively TRBD1 (6 bases). The CDR3 loop spans 15 amino acids. Germline V CDR1 and CDR2: MNHEY, SMNVEV (reference sequence). Trimming took off 5 bases at V and 2 bases at J, with 16 bases between the two ends. The CDR3 nucleotides read TGTGCCAGCAGTGCGACAGGTTGGACGACCTACGAGCAGTACTTC. It encodes CASSATGWTTYEQYF.

The J gene is TRBJ1-3, the V gene TRBV27; D possibly corresponds to TRBD1 (5 bases). Per germline, CDR1 MNHEY and CDR2 SMNVEV (reference sequence). The CDR3 has 15 amino acids. V was cut by 4 bases and J by 0 bases, with 10 bases left in between. The CDR3: CASSYRLLSGNTIYF. DNA for the CDR3: TGTGCCAGCAGTTACAGGCTCCTCTCTGGAAACACCATATATTTT.

The chain uses TRBV13 and TRBJ2-1, with TRBD1 as a possible D gene (6 bases). V gave up 1 base and J gave up 8 bases, with 15 bases separating them. The CDR3 consists of 15 residues. Germline-derived CDR1 and CDR2 are PRHDT and FYEKMQ (reference sequence). The CDR3 sequence is CASSLVRDILHEQFF. CDR3 DNA sequence: TGTGCCAGCAGCTTAGTCCGGGACATTCTCCATGAGCAGTTCTTC.

V and J are TRBV9 and TRBJ2-1; no firm D call. The CDR3 consists of 14 residues. Trimming shortened V by 3 bases and J by 5 bases, and 12 bases separated the two germline ends. CDR1 SGDLS and CDR2 YYNGEE come from the germline V gene. For the CDR3, the DNA is TGTGCCAGCAGCGGACAAACATATAACAATGAGCAGTTCTTC. It codes for CASSGQTYNNEQFF.

V is TRBV7-9 and J is TRBJ2-1, with 9 nucleotides matching TRBD2. The germline V gene encodes CDR1 SEHNR and CDR2 FQNEAQ (reference sequence). With 5 bases clipped from V and 7 bases from J, the junction kept 9 bases outside the gene matches. This CDR3 region has 15 residues. CDR3 sequence (DNA): TGTGCCAGCAGCCCCCTAGCGGGGTGGGGGAATGAGCAGTTCTTC. It encodes CASSPLAGWGNEQFF.

The V call is TRBV19, the J call TRBJ2-1, with 14 bases fitting TRBD2. CDR3 length: 19 residues. The germline V gene has CDR1 LNHDA and CDR2 SQIVND (reference sequence). Trimming cost V 3 bases and J 3 bases; bases outside gene matches: 10. In DNA form, the CDR3 reads TGTGCCAGTAGTATCGGACTAGCGGGGGGCTCTCCCTACTACAATGAGCAGTTCTTC. It yields the protein CASSIGLAGGSPYYNEQFF.

V and J are TRBV7-9 and TRBJ2-7; TRBD1 agrees at 9 bases. Germline CDR1 reads SEHNR; CDR2 reads FQNEAQ (reference sequence). The V and J ends lost 2 bases and 7 bases, in that order; junction bases with no gene match: 9. The CDR3 has 15 residues. This CDR3 is CASSLRGQGMREQYF. CDR3 coding DNA: TGTGCCAGCAGCTTAAGGGGACAGGGAATGAGAGAGCAGTACTTC.

The V gene is TRBV27, the J gene TRBJ1-2, with D uncertain. V was pared by 10 bases and J by 8 bases, with 17 bases between. This CDR3 comprises 12 residues. The germline V gene has CDR1 MNHEY and CDR2 SMNVEV (reference sequence). The CDR3 is CATHRERLGYTF. CDR3 sequence (DNA): TGTGCCACCCACCGGGAGAGGCTGGGCTACACCTTC.

CDR3 nucleotides: TGTGCCAGCAGAGGACTAGCGGGCCACAATGAGCAGTTCTTC. This encodes CASRGLAGHNEQFF. The V call is TRBV2, the J call TRBJ2-1; TRBD2 matches at 11 bases. The CDR3 totals 14 residues. The V segment lost 6 bases and the J segment 5 bases; nucleotides outside the gene matches: 3. The germline V gene has CDR1 SNHLY and CDR2 FYNNEI.

J is TRBJ2-4 and V is TRBV5-6; 11 bases are a match to TRBD2. V dropped 0 bases and J dropped 1; count of bases not matched to a gene: 6. Germline CDR1 SGHDT, CDR2 YYEEEE. The CDR3 contains 18 residues. This CDR3 is CASSLGLAGIGAKNIQYF. CDR3 sequence (DNA): TGTGCCAGCAGCTTGGGACTAGCGGGAATAGGGGCCAAAAACATTCAGTACTTC.

CDR3 amino acids: CASSVINTEAFF. The CDR3 nucleotides read TGTGCCAGCAGTGTTATTAACACTGAAGCTTTCTTT. The genes are TRBV6-1 and TRBJ1-1; unclear D gene. CDR1 MNHNS and CDR2 SASEGT come from the germline V gene. Trimming removed 4 bases at V and 2 bases at J, with 5 bases between. This CDR3 is built from 12 residues.

This clone has just a few counts. The chain uses TRBV18 and TRBJ2-2; TRBD1 matches 9 bases. From germline, CDR1 is KGHSH and CDR2 LQKENI. This CDR3 is built from 15 residues. The V and J ends lost 4 bases and 5 bases, in that order; junction bases with no gene match: 5. The CDR3 region has the DNA TGTGCCAGCTCACAAAAGACAGGGGGAACCGGGGAGCTGTTTTTT. Translated: CASSQKTGGTGELFF.

The gene calls are TRBV5-1 and TRBJ2-7; TRBD1 might be the D (6 bases). Trimming pared 1 base from V and 4 bases from J, leaving 15 bases between. This CDR3 region has 15 residues. Per the germline V gene, CDR1 is SGHRS and CDR2 is YFSETQ. The CDR3 is CASSLNTGSSYEQYF. CDR3 nucleotides: TGCGCCAGCAGCTTGAATACAGGGAGCTCTTACGAGCAGTACTTC.

V is TRBV19 and J is TRBJ1-1; D gene uncertain. The V gene's germline CDR1 is LNHDA and CDR2 SQIVND (reference sequence). With 6 bases removed from V and 4 bases from J, the gap between germline ends came to 6 bases. This CDR3 region has 11 residues. The CDR3 protein is CASSFSTEAFF. The CDR3 DNA sequence: TGTGCCAGTAGCTTTAGCACTGAAGCTTTCTTT.

This chain joins TRBV6-1 and TRBJ1-1; D is unclear. From germline, CDR1 is MNHNS and CDR2 SASEGT. The CDR3 is 13 residues long. With 5 bases removed from V and 3 bases from J, the gap between germline ends came to 10 bases. The DNA of the CDR3 is TGTGCCAGCAGTCCCAGTCCGTACACTGAAGCTTTCTTT. Amino acids: CASSPSPYTEAFF.

The chain recombines TRBV5-6 with TRBJ1-1; TRBD1 might be the D (5 bases). Germline V lookup: CDR1 SGHDT, CDR2 YYEEEE. V was trimmed by 4 bases and J by 1 base, leaving 14 bases between them. CDR3 length: 15 amino acids. CDR3 nucleotide sequence: TGTGCCAGCAGCCCCCTCAGGGAGGGGAACACTGAAGCTTTCTTT. This translates into CASSPLREGNTEAFF.

V and J are TRBV2 and TRBJ1-1, with 8 bases identical to TRBD1. V shed 7 bases, J shed 1 base, and the junction held 5 bases outside the gene matches. The CDR3 sequence is 14 residues long. CDR1 is SNHLY, CDR2 FYNNEI, per germline. CDR3 DNA sequence: TGTGCCAGCACCGGCGGGACAGGGAACACTGAAGCTTTCTTT. The encoded protein is CASTGGTGNTEAFF.

V usage is TRBV30 and J usage is TRBJ2-2, with 7 positions matching TRBD1. Germline trimming cut 0 bases from V and 5 bases from J; bases unmatched to any gene: 9. Germline CDR1 GTSNPN, CDR2 SVGIG (reference sequence). The CDR3 length is 16 residues. The CDR3 DNA sequence: TGTGCCTGGAGTGTACGAGGGGGCGGTAGAACCGGGGAGCTGTTTTTT. Translation: CAWSVRGGGRTGELFF.

V and J are TRBV5-4 and TRBJ1-5; D is ambiguous. Germline assignment: CDR1 SGHNT and CDR2 YYREEE (reference sequence). This CDR3 spans 15 amino acids. V lost 0 bases to trimming and J lost 8 bases, with 15 bases between them. CDR3: CASSLEPREGEPQHF. In DNA, the CDR3 is TGTGCCAGCAGCTTGGAGCCCCGGGAGGGCGAGCCCCAGCATTTT.

J is TRBJ1-1 and V is TRBV25-1, with 9 positions matching TRBD1. CDR1 is MGHDK and CDR2 is SYGVNS in the germline V gene. The CDR3 runs 17 residues. The J segment lost 0 bases and the V segment lost 2 bases, leaving 7 bases of the junction unmatched. CDR3 protein: CASSEPGTGIMNTEAFF. The DNA of the CDR3 is TGTGCCAGCAGTGAACCTGGGACAGGGATTATGAACACTGAAGCTTTCTTT.